This T cell receptor (beta chain) emerged from a study of blood T cell repertoires in COVID-19. About the study: Samples came from the United States, Italy and Spain, spanning acute and convalescent COVID-19. Sources were T cells, B-cell-depleted T cells, or PBMCs; the material itself was cDNA or gDNA.

As handled by the study authors: Counts of nucleated cells, estimated from reference gene primer amplification, were obtained. Using immunoSEQ multiplex PCR, the repertoire was profiled, and TCRdb retains in-frame clones only, with some absent. Clonal size and the V and J genes are those of that table, whereas D and trimming came from the DNA. This table holds 24,000 or so clones, approximately 88% found once. V trimming: 4 bases; J trimming: 6 bases; junction bases outside the gene matches: 2. The CDR3 has 13 amino acids. Germline CDR1 reads LNHDA; CDR2 reads SQIVND (reference sequence). This rearrangement joins TRBV19 to TRBJ1-2; 10 bases are a match to TRBD1. The TCR comes from a man in his 70s in a cohort sampled during active COVID-19. Sequencing was carried out using peripheral blood. CDR3 DNA sequence: TGTGCCAGTAGTAGGGGGACAGGGGATGGCTACACCTTC. It is translated as CASSRGTGDGYTF.